This T cell receptor beta chain derives from a study of blood T cell repertoires in COVID-19. Overall study: T cells, B-cell-depleted T cells, or PBMCs provided the cDNA or gDNA that served as material.

Germline loops: CDR1 MNHEY, CDR2 SVGAGI. The CDR3 is 14 residues long. V was clipped by 7 bases and J by 7 bases; unmatched bases: 6. Measured with immunoSEQ multiplex PCR; TCRdb has only the in-frame clones, and not every one. Among roughly 150,000 clones listed, roughly 74% were seen once. Sample: peripheral blood. The receptor was derived from a woman of 80 years or more with acute or convalescent COVID-19. The chain uses TRBV6-5 and TRBJ1-6, with 8 nucleotides matching TRBD1. The CDR3 loop reads CASTPGGANSPLHF. The CDR3 region has the DNA TGTGCCAGCACCCCAGGGGGCGCGAATTCACCCCTCCACTTT.